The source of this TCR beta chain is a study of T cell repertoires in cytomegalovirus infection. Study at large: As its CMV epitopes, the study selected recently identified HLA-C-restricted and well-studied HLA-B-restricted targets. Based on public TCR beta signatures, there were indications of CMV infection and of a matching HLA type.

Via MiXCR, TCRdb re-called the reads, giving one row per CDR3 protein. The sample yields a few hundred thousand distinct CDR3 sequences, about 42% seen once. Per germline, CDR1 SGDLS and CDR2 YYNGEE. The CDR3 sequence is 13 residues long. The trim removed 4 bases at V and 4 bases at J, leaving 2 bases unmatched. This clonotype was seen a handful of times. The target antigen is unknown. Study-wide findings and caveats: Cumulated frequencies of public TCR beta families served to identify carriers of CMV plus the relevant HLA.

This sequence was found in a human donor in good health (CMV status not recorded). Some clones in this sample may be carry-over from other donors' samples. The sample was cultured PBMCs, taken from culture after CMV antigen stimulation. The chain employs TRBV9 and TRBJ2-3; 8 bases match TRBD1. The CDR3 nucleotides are TGTGCCAGCAGCCAACAGGGGGCAGATACGCAGTATTTT. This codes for CASSQQGADTQYF.